This T cell receptor beta chain stems from a study of CD4 T cells in relation to SARS-CoV-2 and coronaviruses. Study summary: TCR beta CDR3s were sequenced after roughly ten-day antigen culture of PBMCs.

Some clones are missing from TCRdb's copy, which holds only in-frame ones; the method was immunoSEQ multiplex PCR. The sample has 35,000 or so clones; over 70% are singletons. With respect to this clone: The antigen remains unidentified.

The germline V gene has CDR1 KGHSH and CDR2 LQKENI. This CDR3 comprises 13 residues. The V end was cut by 3 bases, the J end by 1 base, with 3 bases between. The chain has TRBV18 and TRBJ2-2; D is undetermined. The sequenced material came from memory CD4+ T cells from PBMCs, cultured in vitro. This receptor was taken from an adult with COVID-19. The CDR3 spells CASSPGNTGELFF. The CDR3 DNA is TGTGCCAGCTCACCTGGGAACACCGGGGAGCTGTTTTTT.